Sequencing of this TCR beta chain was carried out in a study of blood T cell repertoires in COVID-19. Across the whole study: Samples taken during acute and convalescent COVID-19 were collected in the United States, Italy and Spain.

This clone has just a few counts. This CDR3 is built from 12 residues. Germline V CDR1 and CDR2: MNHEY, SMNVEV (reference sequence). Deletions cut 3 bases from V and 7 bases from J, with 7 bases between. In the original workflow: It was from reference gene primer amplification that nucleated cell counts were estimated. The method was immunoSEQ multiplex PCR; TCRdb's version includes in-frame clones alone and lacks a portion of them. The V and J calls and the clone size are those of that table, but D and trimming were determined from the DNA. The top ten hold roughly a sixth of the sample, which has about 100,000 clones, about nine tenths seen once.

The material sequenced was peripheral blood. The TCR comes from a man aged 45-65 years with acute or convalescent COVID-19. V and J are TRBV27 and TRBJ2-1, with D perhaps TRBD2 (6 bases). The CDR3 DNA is TGTGCCAGCAGTTTGGGGGGTAATGAGCAGTTCTTC. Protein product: CASSLGGNEQFF.